These 5 T cell receptor beta chains originate from one sample sequenced in a study of T cells after yellow fever vaccination. TCRdb ran MiXCR on the 5' RACE reads and lists one entry per CDR3 protein. The table shows around 250,000 distinct CDR3 sequences, with around 4.9% occurring only once. This specimen was CD4+ T cells sorted from PBMCs, taken on the day of the yellow fever booster vaccination. These receptors were obtained from a man younger than 30 who received the YFV17D yellow fever vaccine.

This clonotype was picked up a small number of times. The chain links TRBV5-1 to TRBJ2-3, with 8 bases that match TRBD2. V lost 6 bases, J lost 3 bases, and 9 bases stayed unmatched. This CDR3 region has 15 residues. CDR1 and CDR2 from the germline V gene are SGHRS and YFSETQ. This CDR3 is CASTPLAGMTDTQYF. As DNA, the CDR3 is TGCGCCAGCACCCCGTTAGCGGGGATGACAGATACGCAGTATTTT.

There are many counts of this clonotype. The rearrangement joins TRBV12-3 or TRBV12-4 to TRBJ2-5; D uncertain. There are 12 residues in the CDR3. Trimming shortened V by 1 base and J by 4 bases, and 4 bases separated the two germline ends. CDR3 sequence: CASSLVIETQYF. The CDR3 coding sequence is TGTGCCAGCAGTTTAGTCATAGAGACCCAGTACTTC.

This clonotype was picked up many times. The rearrangement uses TRBV5-1 and TRBJ2-1, with 13 bases fitting TRBD2. The CDR3 runs to 15 residues. Trimming removed 1 base from V and 7 bases from J; junction bases left unmatched: 2. CDR1 SGHRS and CDR2 YFSETQ come from the germline V gene. This chain's CDR3 is CASSLRTSGGNEQFF. Here the CDR3 DNA reads TGCGCCAGCAGCTTGCGGACTAGCGGGGGAAATGAGCAGTTCTTC.

This chain uses TRBV18 with TRBJ1-3; D remains ambiguous. CDR1 is KGHSH and CDR2 is LQKENI in the germline V gene. The CDR3 totals 16 residues. Between the trimmed V and J ends, which lost 3 bases and 0 bases, there was a span of 12 bases. CDR3 protein: CASSPYDLSSGNTIYF. The CDR3, as DNA: TGTGCCAGCTCACCGTATGACCTAAGCTCTGGAAACACCATATATTTT. Together with reference TRBV18 and TRBJ1-3, the CDR3 gives the full variable domain: NAGVMQNPRHLVRRRGQEARLRCSPMKGHSHVYWYRQLPEEGLKFMVYLQKENIIDESGMPKERFSAEFPKEGPSILRIQQVVRGDSAAYFCASSPYDLSSGNTIYFGEGSWLTVV.

Only a few counts were recorded for this clonotype. V is TRBV12-3 or TRBV12-4 and J is TRBJ1-1, with 9 bases lining up with TRBD1. V shed 6 bases, J shed 7 bases, and the junction held 3 bases outside the gene matches. There are 12 residues in the CDR3. The CDR3 region has the DNA TGTGCCAGCAGCTGGGGACAGGGTGAAGCTTTCTTT. Protein product: CASSWGQGEAFF.